The 24 T cell receptor beta chains in this list originate from one sample, sequenced in a study of cytomegalovirus exposure and HLA in healthy donors. With 60 Vbeta and 13 Jbeta primers, the PCR was carried out. Profiling relied on immunoSEQ multiplex PCR, and the TCRdb table lists in-frame clones only, not all of them. Counted here are about 120,000 clones, 75% to 90% occurring once; the ten biggest clones make up around 2%. What was sequenced was PBMCs. Receptors were obtained from a man younger than 40 in good health and CMV-seronegative.

The chain couples TRBV5-1 to TRBJ2-4; tentative D call: TRBD1 (6 bases). Per germline, CDR1 SGHRS and CDR2 YFSETQ. CDR3 size: 14 residues. V lost 1 base, J lost 9 bases, and 14 bases lay in between. CDR3 loop: CASSLSGARVIQYF. Written as DNA, the CDR3 is TGCGCCAGCAGCTTGTCAGGGGCGCGTGTCATTCAGTACTTC.

The chain is built from TRBV11-2 and TRBJ2-5, with 9 bases lining up with TRBD1. The V gene end was trimmed by 5 bases and the J gene end by 5 bases; junction bases not matched to a gene: 3. CDR3 length: 13 residues. The V gene's germline CDR1 is SGHAT and CDR2 FQNNGV. The CDR3 reads CASSVGQGETQYF. CDR3 nucleotides: TGTGCCAGCAGCGTGGGACAGGGTGAGACCCAGTACTTC.

This chain links TRBV10-1 with TRBJ1-3; D may be TRBD1 (6 bases). The CDR3 contains 15 residues. CDR1 and CDR2 (germline): WNHNN, SYGVQD (reference sequence). V dropped 2 bases and J dropped 0 bases, with 8 bases sitting between them. In DNA, the CDR3 is TGCGCCAGCAGTGAGGGACAGAGCTCTGGAAACACCATATATTTT. Encoded protein: CASSEGQSSGNTIYF.

The chain is built from TRBV7-9 and TRBJ1-5; possible D gene TRBD1, 6 bases. The V end was cut by 5 bases, the J end by 0 bases, with 8 bases between. This CDR3 is built from 14 residues. Germline CDR1 is SEHNR and CDR2 is FQNEAQ (reference sequence). In nucleotides, the CDR3 is TGTGCCAGCAGCCGGGACAATAGCAATCAGCCCCAGCATTTT. Residues: CASSRDNSNQPQHF.

This clone was observed a handful of times. This rearrangement joins TRBV2 to TRBJ2-1, with TRBD2 as a possible D gene (5 bases). Trimming shortened V by 3 bases and J by 2 bases, and 11 bases separated the two germline ends. CDR3 length: 15 residues. Germline V gives CDR1 SNHLY, CDR2 FYNNEI. The CDR3 sequence is CASSERASAYNEQFF. In DNA, the CDR3 is TGTGCCAGCAGTGAGAGGGCTAGTGCCTACAATGAGCAGTTCTTC.

The chain has TRBV28 and TRBJ1-1; D possibly corresponds to TRBD1 (5 bases). Per germline, CDR1 MDHEN and CDR2 SYDVKM. V was pared by 6 bases and J by 10 bases, with 12 bases between. This CDR3 has 11 residues. CDR3 loop: CASSLPRVAFF. CDR3 bases: TGTGCCAGCAGCCTCCCCAGGGTAGCTTTCTTT.

V and J are TRBV6-5 and TRBJ1-2; no clear D. The V and J ends lost 5 bases and 8 bases respectively, with 12 bases between them. This CDR3 is built from 12 residues. The germline V gene encodes CDR1 MNHEY and CDR2 SVGAGI. CDR3 loop: CASSPVGGGYTF. For the CDR3, the DNA is TGTGCCAGCAGTCCCGTGGGAGGCGGCTACACCTTC.

The J gene is TRBJ2-6, the V gene TRBV6-7; possibly TRBD1 for D (6 bases). TRBV6-7 is placed among ORFs of uncertain function. The ends were cut back, 0 bases at V and 0 bases at J, with 9 bases in the middle. The length of the CDR3 is 17 residues. CDR3 loop: CASSYSGTNSGANVLTF. In DNA, the CDR3 is TGTGCCAGCAGTTACTCCGGGACAAACTCTGGGGCCAACGTCCTGACTTTC.

The chain has TRBV7-8 and TRBJ1-2; the D gene is possibly TRBD1 (5 bases). CDR3 length: 13 residues. Germline CDR1 is SGHVS and CDR2 is FQNEAQ. V shed 4 bases and J shed 6 bases, with 12 bases lying between them. CDR3 sequence: CASSWGGENGYTF. CDR3 nucleotide sequence: TGTGCCAGCAGCTGGGGGGGGGAGAATGGCTACACCTTC.

The chain combines TRBV10-2 with TRBJ1-2; the match to TRBD1 covers 7 bases. CDR1 WSHSY and CDR2 SAAADI come from the germline V gene. With V trimmed by 0 bases and J by 3 bases, 13 bases remained unmatched. The CDR3 runs to 18 residues. CDR3 sequence: CASSESLDELTGDYGYTF. The CDR3 DNA reads as TGCGCCAGCAGTGAGTCCCTCGACGAGCTAACAGGGGACTATGGCTACACCTTC.

The rearrangement joins TRBV6-5 to TRBJ1-4, with TRBD1 matching over 9 bases. Per germline, CDR1 MNHEY and CDR2 SVGAGI. The CDR3 loop spans 14 amino acids. Trimming took 5 bases from V and 8 from J; bases not matched to a gene: 6. The CDR3 DNA sequence: TGTGCCAGCAGTCCGACAGGGGGGTACGAAAAACTGTTTTTT. Encoded protein: CASSPTGGYEKLFF.

The chain joins TRBV28 to TRBJ1-1, with a weak D call TRBD1 (5 bases). V was trimmed by 4 bases and J by 4 bases, leaving 13 bases between them. The germline V gene has CDR1 MDHEN and CDR2 SYDVKM. The CDR3 is 14 amino acids. The chain's CDR3 is CASSSQGAGTEAFF. In DNA form, the CDR3 reads TGTGCCAGCAGTTCCCAGGGCGCCGGCACTGAAGCTTTCTTT.

The chain joins TRBV7-8 to TRBJ2-5, with D tentatively TRBD1 (5 bases). CDR3 length equals 15 residues. CDR1 is SGHVS and CDR2 is FQNEAQ in the germline V gene. With 1 base removed from V and 0 bases from J, the gap between germline ends came to 9 bases. CDR3 amino acids: CASSLVDSYQETQYF. The DNA of the CDR3 is TGTGCCAGCAGCTTAGTCGACAGTTACCAAGAGACCCAGTACTTC.

The chain has TRBV6-1 and TRBJ2-7, with TRBD1 matching over 7 bases. The V segment lost 2 bases and the J segment 2 bases; nucleotides outside the gene matches: 6. This CDR3 is 15 amino acids long. CDR1 is MNHNS, CDR2 SASEGT, per germline. The CDR3 protein is CASSETWDSTYEQYF. Written as DNA, the CDR3 is TGTGCCAGCAGTGAAACTTGGGACAGCACCTACGAGCAGTACTTC.

The J gene is TRBJ1-1, the V gene TRBV5-1; 10 bases agree with TRBD1. CDR1 is SGHRS, CDR2 YFSETQ, per germline. V lost 4 bases, J lost 4 bases, and 4 bases stayed unmatched. The CDR3 is 14 residues long. CDR3 nucleotide sequence: TGCGCCAGCAGCACGGGACAGGGGTTCACTGAAGCTTTCTTT. Amino acids: CASSTGQGFTEAFF.

In this sample, this clone turned up a few times. The rearrangement links TRBV11-2 to TRBJ2-3, with D uncertain. The length of the CDR3 is 15 residues. CDR1 is SGHAT, CDR2 FQNNGV, per germline. The ends were cut back, 0 bases at V and 0 bases at J, with 7 bases in the middle. As DNA, the CDR3 is TGTGCCAGCAGCTTAGATCGCGGTAGCACAGATACGCAGTATTTT. Its protein is CASSLDRGSTDTQYF.

This clone was detected a few times. This sequence joins TRBV6-5 and TRBJ2-1; 10 bases match TRBD1. Germline V lookup: CDR1 MNHEY, CDR2 SVGAGI. The CDR3 extends over 14 amino acids. The V gene end was trimmed by 6 bases and the J gene end by 4 bases; junction bases not matched to a gene: 3. CDR3: CASRGTGEYNEQFF. Written as DNA, the CDR3 is TGTGCCAGCAGGGGGACAGGGGAATACAATGAGCAGTTCTTC.

This clone has only a few counts. The chain uses TRBV7-6 and TRBJ1-1; D unclear. CDR1 and CDR2 (germline): SGHVS, FNYEAQ. The CDR3 runs 14 residues. Trimming took 6 bases from V and 1 from J, leaving 12 bases between them. The CDR3 spells CASSPRGPNTEAFF. The CDR3, as DNA: TGTGCCAGCAGTCCCCGAGGGCCGAACACTGAAGCTTTCTTT.

The chain uses TRBV6-4 and TRBJ1-5; D gene uncertain. In germline, CDR1 is MRHNA, CDR2 SNTAGT. The V end was cut by 6 bases, the J end by 6 bases, with 6 bases between. There are 11 residues in the CDR3. In DNA, the CDR3 is TGTGCCAGCAGGGTCAGTCAGCCCCAGCATTTT. Translating it yields CASRVSQPQHF.

V is TRBV4-1 and J is TRBJ1-2; D is possibly TRBD1 (5 bases). The V end lost 0 bases, the J end lost 6 bases, and 20 bases lay between the germline ends. Germline loops: CDR1 MGHRA, CDR2 YSYEKL. The CDR3 covers 17 residues. The CDR3 sequence: CASSQDGAGPRGHGYTF. The CDR3 DNA reads as TGCGCCAGCAGCCAAGATGGAGCGGGTCCAAGGGGCCATGGCTACACCTTC.

This chain joins TRBV6-5 and TRBJ2-7; weak D call: TRBD1 (5 bases). The CDR3 covers 13 residues. V was cut by 7 bases and J by 2 bases, with 12 bases left in between. The V gene's germline CDR1 is MNHEY and CDR2 SVGAGI. CDR3 in amino acids: CASTRAGPYEQYF. The CDR3, as DNA: TGTGCCAGCACCAGGGCAGGGCCCTACGAGCAGTACTTC.

This clone was seen a few times. The V and J genes are TRBV30 and TRBJ2-7; the D gene is possibly TRBD1 (5 bases). This CDR3 comprises 12 residues. Germline V lookup: CDR1 GTSNPN, CDR2 SVGIG (reference sequence). V lost 1 base to trimming and J lost 3 bases, with 7 bases between them. The CDR3 bases are TGTGCCTGGAGTGGACAGCACTACGAGCAGTACTTC. Translation: CAWSGQHYEQYF.

The genes are TRBV19 and TRBJ2-7, with 7 bases matching TRBD1. CDR1 and CDR2 from the germline V gene are LNHDA and SQIVND (reference sequence). V trimming: 4 bases; J trimming: 2 bases; junction bases outside the gene matches: 5. The CDR3 length is 14 residues. The CDR3 protein is CASSTDREAYEQYF. CDR3 DNA: TGTGCCAGTAGTACAGACAGGGAAGCCTACGAGCAGTACTTC.

As DNA, the CDR3 is TGCGCCAGCAGAGGGACAGGGGGTTTTGAAAAACTGTTTTTT. Its translation: CASRGTGGFEKLFF. The chain couples TRBV5-1 to TRBJ1-4; 11 positions agree with TRBD1. The trim removed 5 bases at V and 7 bases at J, leaving 4 bases unmatched. The CDR3 covers 14 residues. The germline V gene has CDR1 SGHRS and CDR2 YFSETQ.